These T cell receptor beta chains were read from a single sample in a study of T cell repertoires in cytomegalovirus infection. In TCRdb, the reads were re-called with MiXCR into one record per CDR3 protein. Among around 300,000 distinct CDR3 sequences, more than 8% were seen once, and the ten largest hold over 3.5%. Sequenced material: PBMCs. Every receptor here comes from a human donor in good health (CMV status not recorded). Some clones in this sample may be carry-over from other donors' samples. CDR3s include the opening cysteine and the closing phenylalanine or tryptophan. Fields, in order: V gene, J gene, clone size, D gene, CDR3 protein, CDR3 DNA. D genes are given only for firm matches. A clone size is listed for some rows: how often the clone was seen (once, few, many), or a class if it is expanded.

TRBV6-6	TRBJ2-3	few	.	CASLRGANADTQYF	TGTGCCAGCCTCAGGGGAGCTAACGCAGATACGCAGTATTTT
TRBV7-2	TRBJ2-1	many	.	CASSLVGGDEQFF	TGTGCCAGCAGCTTAGTCGGCGGTGATGAGCAGTTCTTC
TRBV10-3	TRBJ2-5	.	.	CAISERASQETQYF	TGTGCCATCAGTGAGCGGGCGAGCCAAGAGACCCAGTACTTC
TRBV7-2	TRBJ1-5	many	.	CASSPWSNQPQHF	TGTGCCAGCAGCCCTTGGAGCAATCAGCCCCAGCATTTT
TRBV7-2	TRBJ2-3	many	TRBD2	CASSPVGLAGREYF	TGTGCCAGCAGCCCCGTCGGACTAGCGGGGAGGGAGTATTTT
TRBV19	TRBJ2-7	few	TRBD2	CASSRTSGTRDEQYF	TGTGCCAGTAGTAGGACTAGCGGGACACGCGACGAGCAGTACTTC
TRBV7-2	TRBJ1-6	few	TRBD1	CASSSTGGNSPLHF	TGTGCCAGCAGCTCGACAGGGGGAAATTCACCCCTCCACTTT
TRBV7-2	TRBJ1-5	many	.	CASSTQPNQPQHF	TGTGCCAGCAGCACCCAGCCCAATCAGCCCCAGCATTTT
TRBV7-4	TRBJ2-1	many	TRBD2	CASTLLTSGRDEQFF	TGTGCCAGCACCCTACTGACTAGCGGGAGAGATGAGCAGTTCTTC
TRBV4-1	TRBJ1-6	few	.	CASRPRERTSPLHF	TGTGCCAGCCGACCTAGGGAGAGAACCTCACCCCTCCACTTT
TRBV12-3/TRBV12-4	TRBJ2-1	.	.	CASSFSVTQFF	TGTGCCAGCAGTTTCTCGGTCACCCAGTTCTTC
TRBV10-2	TRBJ1-1	many	TRBD1	CASSWTGGGVSNTEAFF	TGCGCCAGCAGTTGGACAGGGGGCGGAGTGTCGAACACTGAAGCTTTCTTT
TRBV7-2	TRBJ2-3	.	TRBD2	CASSLRGLGGVNTDTQYF	TGTGCCAGCAGCTTAAGGGGACTAGGAGGCGTAAACACAGATACGCAGTATTTT
TRBV6-5	TRBJ1-5	many	TRBD1	CASSYSSGQGNQPQHF	TGTGCCAGCAGTTACTCGTCAGGACAGGGGAATCAGCCCCAGCATTTT
TRBV10-2	TRBJ2-7	few	.	CASSESAGMSSYEQYF	TGCGCCAGCAGTGAGTCGGCGGGTATGAGCTCCTACGAGCAGTACTTC
TRBV28	TRBJ2-7	.	TRBD1	CASSFSLPNRGRYEQYF	TGTGCCAGCAGTTTCTCCCTCCCCAACAGGGGGAGGTACGAGCAGTACTTC
TRBV7-3	TRBJ2-4	many	TRBD1	CASSRRPGGPRKNIQYF	TGTGCCAGCAGCCGAAGGCCAGGGGGCCCCAGAAAAAACATTCAGTACTTC
TRBV29-1	TRBJ2-3	.	TRBD1	CSVEYLRDRDTDTRYF	TGCAGCGTTGAATATCTTCGGGACAGAGACACAGATACGCGGTATTTT
TRBV7-2	TRBJ1-2	many	.	CASSPQVGDLANYGYTF	TGTGCCAGCAGCCCCCAGGTGGGGGATCTAGCTAACTATGGCTACACCTTC
TRBV9	TRBJ2-5	few	TRBD1	CASSVGPGGGETQYF	TGTGCCAGCAGCGTAGGCCCAGGGGGCGGAGAGACCCAGTACTTC
TRBV7-9	TRBJ2-1	many	.	CASSSRGASSEQFF	TGTGCCAGCAGCTCCCGCGGGGCTAGCAGTGAGCAGTTCTTC
TRBV7-2	TRBJ1-1	.	TRBD1	CASSLGTGVGAFF	TGTGCCAGCAGCTTAGGGACAGGGGTTGGAGCTTTCTTT
TRBV7-2	TRBJ2-5	many	.	CASRRGAGPVQTQYF	TGTGCCAGCCGTCGGGGGGCGGGTCCCGTACAGACCCAGTACTTC
TRBV7-9	TRBJ2-1	.	TRBD2	CASSLVDPGLEATNEQFF	TGTGCCAGCAGCTTAGTAGATCCGGGACTAGAGGCTACCAATGAGCAGTTCTTC
TRBV11-1	TRBJ2-1	few	TRBD1	CASSLGPKDRAGRLIGEQFF	TGTGCCAGCAGCTTAGGACCAAAGGACAGGGCCGGTCGGTTGATTGGTGAGCAGTTCTTC
TRBV4-3	TRBJ2-6	.	TRBD2	CASSQGGGTAGANVLTF	TGCGCCAGCAGCCAAGGGGGGGGGACGGCTGGGGCCAACGTCCTGACTTTC
TRBV7-2	TRBJ2-2	many	.	CASTKTGLSLNTGELFF	TGTGCCAGCACCAAAACCGGGCTTAGCCTGAACACCGGGGAGCTGTTTTTT
TRBV7-2	TRBJ2-1	.	.	CASRLAYDEQFF	TGTGCCAGCAGACTAGCTTATGATGAGCAGTTCTTC
TRBV20-1	TRBJ2-2	few	.	CSAARGLAKPGGELFF	TGCAGTGCCGCCCGCGGCCTAGCCAAGCCGGGGGGGGAGCTGTTTTTT
TRBV19	TRBJ1-5	few	.	CASMWVRRKPQHF	TGTGCCAGTATGTGGGTCAGAAGAAAGCCCCAGCATTTT
TRBV19	TRBJ1-2	few	.	CASSIGQLIDGYTF	TGTGCCAGTAGTATCGGGCAGTTGATTGATGGCTACACCTTC
TRBV11-2	TRBJ1-1	few	.	CASSSLRGSRAFF	TGTGCCAGCAGCTCTCTCAGGGGTTCGAGAGCTTTCTTT
TRBV7-9	TRBJ2-5	many	.	CASSFPASQETQYF	TGTGCCAGCAGCTTCCCCGCCTCCCAAGAGACCCAGTACTTC
TRBV7-3	TRBJ2-1	few	TRBD2	CASGPLGREGDEQFF	TGTGCCAGCGGACCGTTGGGGCGGGAGGGTGATGAGCAGTTCTTC
TRBV19	TRBJ1-1	many	.	CASSPQGVQTEAFF	TGTGCCAGTAGCCCCCAGGGAGTACAAACTGAAGCTTTCTTT
TRBV11-2	TRBJ2-1	many	.	CASSLSNRARSYNEQFF	TGTGCCAGCAGCCTATCAAACAGGGCCCGCTCCTACAATGAGCAGTTCTTC
TRBV7-6	TRBJ2-7	few	.	CASSTTEVYEQYF	TGTGCCAGCAGCACCACGGAGGTCTACGAGCAGTACTTC
TRBV6-2/TRBV6-3	TRBJ2-2	few	TRBD1	CASGLTGSPGELFF	TGTGCCAGCGGCCTGACAGGGTCCCCCGGGGAGCTGTTTTTT
TRBV3-1	TRBJ2-7	few	TRBD1	CASSQTGLVEQYF	TGTGCCAGCAGCCAGACAGGGTTGGTCGAGCAGTACTTC
TRBV19	TRBJ1-2	.	.	CASSPFPGDYGYTF	TGTGCCAGTAGTCCTTTTCCAGGGGACTATGGCTACACCTTC
TRBV2	TRBJ1-2	.	TRBD1	CASRLRDRGLGGYTF	TGTGCCAGCAGGCTCCGGGACAGGGGACTCGGCGGCTACACCTTC
TRBV6-6	TRBJ2-1	many	.	CASSYPVAARSYNEQFF	TGTGCCAGCAGTTACCCGGTGGCGGCTCGCTCCTACAATGAGCAGTTCTTC
TRBV7-6	TRBJ2-3	.	TRBD2	CASSFWTSGTTDTQYF	TGTGCCAGCAGCTTCTGGACTAGCGGGACCACAGATACGCAGTATTTT
TRBV27	TRBJ2-1	few	.	CASSLVGLSEQFF	TGTGCCAGCAGTTTAGTGGGTCTGAGTGAGCAGTTCTTC
TRBV7-2	TRBJ2-5	many	TRBD2	CASSAQGLAGHKYQETQYF	TGTGCCAGCAGCGCACAAGGACTAGCGGGGCATAAATACCAAGAGACCCAGTACTTC
TRBV27	TRBJ2-7	many	.	CASSPFRGFLRLGHEQYF	TGTGCCAGCAGTCCCTTCCGGGGGTTCCTAAGGCTTGGCCACGAGCAGTACTTC
TRBV7-2	TRBJ2-1	many	.	CASSVQGYEQFF	TGTGCCAGCAGCGTACAGGGCTATGAGCAGTTCTTC
TRBV7-2	TRBJ2-6	.	TRBD1	CASSLGGQVRLSGANVLTF	TGTGCCAGCAGCTTAGGGGGACAGGTTCGACTCTCTGGGGCCAACGTCCTGACTTTC
TRBV10-3	TRBJ2-7	few	TRBD2	CAISDQRPAGRPYEQYF	TGTGCCATCAGTGACCAGCGCCCAGCGGGGCGACCCTACGAGCAGTACTTC